This is a list of T cell receptor beta chains from one sample in a study of T cell responses to AZD1222 COVID-19 vaccine. The method was immunoSEQ multiplex PCR; TCRdb's version includes in-frame clones alone and lacks a portion of them. Of more than 100,000 clones listed, around nine tenths were seen once; the top ten hold less than 4%. Sequencing was performed on peripheral blood, taken on day 0 of AZD1222 vaccination. Receptors originate from an adult in good health. CDR3s include the opening cysteine and the closing phenylalanine or tryptophan. D genes are given only for firm matches. Size tells how often a clone was seen (once, few, many) or the class of an expanded clone, and some rows leave it out.

J,V,D,size,CDR3,DNA
TRBJ1-2,TRBV3-1/TRBV3-2,NA,NA,CASSQEGLRYGYTF,TGTGCCAGCAGCCAAGAGGGGTTGAGGTATGGCTACACCTTC
TRBJ1-1,TRBV6-5,NA,NA,CASSSRPGGWRTEAFF,TGTGCCAGCAGTTCCCGCCCCGGGGGCTGGAGAACTGAAGCTTTCTTT
TRBJ1-5,TRBV7-3,NA,few,CASSLTQVGQPQHF,TGTGCCAGCAGCTTAACACAGGTCGGCCAGCCCCAGCATTTT
TRBJ1-1,TRBV19,NA,NA,CASSAGWEFVEAFF,TGTGCCAGTAGTGCCGGTTGGGAATTCGTAGAAGCTTTCTTT
TRBJ1-3,TRBV5-1,NA,NA,CASSQSWSANTIYF,TGCGCCAGCAGCCAGAGCTGGAGCGCAAACACCATATATTTT
TRBJ2-7,TRBV5-6,NA,NA,CASSLTHSYEQYF,TGTGCCAGCAGCTTGACCCACTCCTACGAGCAGTACTTC
TRBJ1-3,TRBV10-3,NA,NA,CAITRDSGNTIYF,TGTGCCATCACCAGGGACTCTGGAAACACCATATATTTT
TRBJ2-3,TRBV24-1,NA,NA,CATGSTDTQYF,TGTGCCACCGGGAGCACAGATACGCAGTATTTT
TRBJ1-3,TRBV11-3,TRBD1,once,CASSPGQAISGNTIYF,TGTGCCAGCAGCCCTGGACAGGCTATCTCTGGAAACACCATATATTTT
TRBJ2-3,TRBV20-1,NA,once,CSAGGADTQYF,TGCAGTGCGGGGGGGGCGGATACGCAGTATTTT
TRBJ2-7,TRBV27,NA,many,CASSIIGDEQYF,TGTGCCAGCAGTATCATAGGGGACGAGCAGTACTTC
TRBJ2-2,TRBV27,NA,NA,CASRRTPGAAGELFF,TGTGCCAGCCGCCGAACGCCAGGGGCAGCCGGGGAGCTGTTTTTT
TRBJ2-1,TRBV7-3,TRBD2,NA,CASSPSRTSGGDNEQFF,TGTGCCAGCAGCCCGAGTCGTACTAGCGGGGGGGACAATGAGCAGTTCTTC
TRBJ2-1,TRBV9,NA,NA,CASSSRPLAPNEQFF,TGTGCCAGCAGCTCGAGACCCCTAGCCCCCAATGAGCAGTTCTTC
TRBJ2-3,TRBV12-3/TRBV12-4,TRBD1,NA,CASRGQGADTQYF,TGTGCCAGCAGGGGACAGGGGGCAGATACGCAGTATTTT